This entry concerns a single TCR beta chain. Noted treatment: some 20 received Ad26.COV2.S at low or high dose, single or two shots; about 5 received placebo; per-sample allocation not given. All samples were drawn on day 63, counting from the first vaccine or placebo injection. Generated by immunoSEQ multiplex PCR, the TCRdb table keeps only in-frame clones and is missing some. Found here are more than 400,000 clones, about nine tenths of them singletons; the top ten hold roughly 4.3%. The germline CDR1 and CDR2 sequences are SGHRS and YFSETQ. The CDR3 length is 15 residues. The V and J ends lost 4 bases and 1 base respectively, with 9 bases between them. The data were taken from a study of Ad26.COV2.S vaccination and SARS-CoV-2 variants.

The material sequenced was peripheral blood, taken in a trial of Ad26.COV2.S vaccine versus placebo. The V call is TRBV5-1, the J call TRBJ2-6; D gene uncertain. The sequence was collected from a person aged 18 to 59 who received the Ad26.COV2.S COVID-19 vaccine or a placebo. CDR3 amino acids: CASSTVQSGANVLTF. CDR3 nucleotide sequence: TGCGCCAGCAGCACCGTCCAGTCTGGGGCCAACGTCCTGACTTTC. Combining the CDR3 with reference TRBV5-1 and TRBJ2-6 gives the whole variable domain KAGVTQTPRYLIKTRGQQVTLSCSPISGHRSVSWYQQTPGQGLQFLFEYFSETQRNKGNFPGRFSGRQFSNSRSEMNVSTLELGDSALYLCASSTVQSGANVLTFGAGSRLTVL.